Listed below are T cell receptor beta chains from one sample, sequenced in a study of T cells in Graves' hyperthyroidism and ophthalmopathy. TCRdb ran MiXCR on the multiplex PCR reads and lists one entry per CDR3 protein. The repertoire holds around 380,000 distinct CDR3 sequences, less than 15% seen once, with 20% in the top ten. Sequences were obtained from blood. The receptors come from a man younger than 45 with Graves' hyperthyroidism that later progressed to Graves' ophthalmopathy. The CDR3 runs from the conserved cysteine through the conserved F or W. D genes are given only for firm matches. Only some rows state a clone size, as once, few, many or a class for expanded clones.

clone size	J gene	D gene	V gene	CDR3 DNA	CDR3 protein
.	TRBJ2-3	TRBD2	TRBV7-9	TGTGCCAGCAGCACAGAACTAGCGCGCACAGATACGCAGTATTTT	CASSTELARTDTQYF
many	TRBJ2-3	TRBD1	TRBV7-2	TGTGCCAGCAGCTTAGCCCCAGGGGGCTTGTTAGATACGCAGTATTTT	CASSLAPGGLLDTQYF
many	TRBJ2-7	.	TRBV29-1	TGCAGCGTTGAAGAGGGGGGAAGCTCCTACGAGCAGTACTTC	CSVEEGGSSYEQYF
many	TRBJ2-5	.	TRBV7-8	TGTGCCAGCAGCTTAGGTCAGGGAGAGACCCAGTACTTC	CASSLGQGETQYF
.	TRBJ2-5	.	TRBV20-1	TGCAGTGCGGAGCACCAGTCTAGCATCGAGACCCAGTACTTC	CSAEHQSSIETQYF
many	TRBJ1-6	.	TRBV7-9	TGTGCCAGCAGCTCCCACCCCGGGGGGAATTCACCCCTCCACTTT	CASSSHPGGNSPLHF
.	TRBJ2-1	.	TRBV6-1	TGTGCCAGCAGTTCCCCCAAACGATGGGGGCGCTTTTTGAATGAGCAGTTCTTC	CASSSPKRWGRFLNEQFF
many	TRBJ2-2	.	TRBV7-8	TGTGCCAGCAGCCCCAGGATGCAGAACACCGGGGAGCTGTTTTTT	CASSPRMQNTGELFF
.	TRBJ2-5	.	TRBV4-1	TGCGCCAGCAGCCAATCTGTAGGGGGGGCCGTACAAGAGACCCAGTACTTC	CASSQSVGGAVQETQYF
many	TRBJ2-7	.	TRBV11-3	TGTGCCAGCAGCTTAGTCTTCCCGTGGAGGTTGTTCGAGCAGTACTTC	CASSLVFPWRLFEQYF
many	TRBJ1-5	TRBD1	TRBV6-4	TGTGCCAGCAGTGAAACACAGGGGCGAGGCAATCAGCCCCAGCATTTT	CASSETQGRGNQPQHF
.	TRBJ1-2	.	TRBV28	TGTGCCAGCATAACAGGAGGGAATCGAGGCTACACCTTC	CASITGGNRGYTF
few	TRBJ1-2	.	TRBV28	TGTGCCAGCAGTTTAAAGGGGGGAAAGTCGGCCTTCTACACCTTC	CASSLKGGKSAFYTF
few	TRBJ2-7	TRBD2	TRBV7-2	TGTGGCAGCAGCTTAAGGGTAGCGGGGGTATACGAGCAGTACTTC	CGSSLRVAGVYEQYF
many	TRBJ2-7	.	TRBV7-8	TGTGCCAGCAGCTTAGATAAGCTACCAGCCTACGAGCAGTACTTC	CASSLDKLPAYEQYF
many	TRBJ1-1	TRBD1	TRBV6-1	TGTGCCAGCAGTGAAAGAGGGACAGGGAACACTGAAGCTTTCTTT	CASSERGTGNTEAFF
many	TRBJ2-7	TRBD1	TRBV5-1	TGCGCCAGCAGCCTGGACAGGGTCAACGAGCAGTACTTC	CASSLDRVNEQYF
many	TRBJ1-1	TRBD1	TRBV2	TGTGCCACGACGACAGGGAGCCGAGGAGCTTTCTTT	CATTTGSRGAFF
few	TRBJ2-1	TRBD1	TRBV6-1	TGTGCCAGCAGCCTCGACAGGGGGATCGATGAGCAGTTCTTC	CASSLDRGIDEQFF
many	TRBJ2-7	TRBD1	TRBV20-1	TGCAGTGCTACCTTAGGGGGCAGAGGCTACGAGCAGTACTTC	CSATLGGRGYEQYF
many	TRBJ1-2	TRBD1	TRBV11-1	TGTGCCAGCAGCTGGTCGGGACAGACCCCCTATGGCTACACCTTC	CASSWSGQTPYGYTF
many	TRBJ2-7	TRBD2	TRBV6-5	TGTGCCAGCAGTTACGTACGCGGGGGGCCAACCTACGAGCAGTACTTC	CASSYVRGGPTYEQYF
.	TRBJ2-5	.	TRBV18	TGTGCCAGCTCACCACCGGGCGGGGAAGAGACCCAGTACTTC	CASSPPGGEETQYF
many	TRBJ1-6	TRBD1	TRBV20-1	TGCAGTGCGGGACAGGGGGATTCACCCCTCCACTTT	CSAGQGDSPLHF
few	TRBJ1-4	.	TRBV5-1	TGCGCCAGCAGCTTGGGGACGGCAAGGGAAAAACTGTTTTTT	CASSLGTAREKLFF
.	TRBJ1-2	TRBD1	TRBV2	TGTGCCAGCAGTTCGGGACAGGGGACCCTCTATGGCTACACCTTC	CASSSGQGTLYGYTF
many	TRBJ1-5	.	TRBV9	TGTGCCAGCAGCCCCCACGCGGGTGGTCCTCAGCCCCAGCATTTT	CASSPHAGGPQPQHF